This T cell receptor beta chain was profiled in a study of patients and donors after allogeneic stem cell transplantation. A single record per CDR3 protein comes from TCRdb applying MiXCR to the RT-PCR reads. Of over 350,000 distinct CDR3 sequences in the sample, 16% are singletons; the top ten hold around 7.9%. The CDR3 loop spans 11 amino acids. CDR1 is DFQATT and CDR2 is SNEGSKA in the germline V gene (reference sequence). The V end lost 6 bases, the J end lost 5 bases, and 10 bases lay between the germline ends. This clonotype was recorded at least ten times. This sequence joins TRBV20-1 and TRBJ1-2, with D hard to call. Sequencing used blood, either unsorted or a sorted T cell fraction (not recorded which). The receptor was derived from a human donor who was either an allogeneic HSCT recipient or a stem cell or donor lymphocyte infusion donor (not recorded which). It is not recorded whose cells these are; they may come from a transplant donor. CDR3 residues: CSAAGEYGYTF. The DNA for the CDR3 is TGCAGTGCGGCCGGGGAATATGGCTACACCTTC.